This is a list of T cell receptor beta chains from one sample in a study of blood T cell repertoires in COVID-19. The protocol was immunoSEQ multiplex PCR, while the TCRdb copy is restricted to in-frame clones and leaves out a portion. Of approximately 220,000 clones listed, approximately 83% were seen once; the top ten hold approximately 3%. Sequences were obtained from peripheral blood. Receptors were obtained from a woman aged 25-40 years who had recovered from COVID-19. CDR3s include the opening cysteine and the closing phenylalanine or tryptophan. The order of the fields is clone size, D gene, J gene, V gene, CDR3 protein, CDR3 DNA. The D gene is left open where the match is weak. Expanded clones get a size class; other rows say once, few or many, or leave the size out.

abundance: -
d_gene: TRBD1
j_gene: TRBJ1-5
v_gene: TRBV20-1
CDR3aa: CSASPGTGIGQPQHF
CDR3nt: TGCAGTGCTAGTCCCGGGACAGGGATCGGTCAGCCCCAGCATTTT

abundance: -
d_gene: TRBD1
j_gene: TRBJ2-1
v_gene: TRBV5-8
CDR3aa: CASTRGSLSHNEQFF
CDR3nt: TGTGCCAGCACCAGGGGGTCCCTATCCCACAATGAGCAGTTCTTC

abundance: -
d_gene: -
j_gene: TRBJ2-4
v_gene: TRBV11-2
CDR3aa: CANLPISLAKNIQYF
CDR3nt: TGTGCCAACCTCCCGATCAGTTTAGCCAAAAACATTCAGTACTTC

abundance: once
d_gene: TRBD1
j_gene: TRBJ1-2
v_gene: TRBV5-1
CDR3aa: CASSPGQGLYGYTF
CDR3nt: TGCGCCAGCAGCCCGGGACAGGGGCTCTATGGCTACACCTTC

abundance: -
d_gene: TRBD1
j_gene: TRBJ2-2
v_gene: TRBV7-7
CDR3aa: CASSFSSGQSHRELFF
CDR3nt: TGTGCCAGCAGCTTTAGCTCGGGACAGAGTCACCGGGAGCTGTTTTTT

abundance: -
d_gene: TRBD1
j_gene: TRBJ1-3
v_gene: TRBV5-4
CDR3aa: CASSLAGTGEGNTIYF
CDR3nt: TGTGCCAGCAGCTTGGCTGGGACAGGGGAGGGAAACACCATATATTTT

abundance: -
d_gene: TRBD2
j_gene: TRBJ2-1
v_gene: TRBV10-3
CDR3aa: CAISGLAGGLSSYNEQFF
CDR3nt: TGTGCCATCTCAGGTCTAGCGGGAGGGTTAAGCTCCTACAATGAGCAGTTCTTC

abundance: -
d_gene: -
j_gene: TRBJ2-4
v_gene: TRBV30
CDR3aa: CAWDGGNIQYF
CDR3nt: TGTGCCTGGGACGGGGGAAACATTCAGTACTTC

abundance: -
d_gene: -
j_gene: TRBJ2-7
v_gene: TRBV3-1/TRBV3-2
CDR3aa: CASSQGPSSYEQYF
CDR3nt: TGTGCCAGCAGCCAAGGTCCCAGCTCCTACGAGCAGTACTTC

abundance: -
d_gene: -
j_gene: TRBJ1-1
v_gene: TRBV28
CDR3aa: CASSLTGNTEAFF
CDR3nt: TGTGCCAGCAGTTTAACTGGTAACACTGAAGCTTTCTTT

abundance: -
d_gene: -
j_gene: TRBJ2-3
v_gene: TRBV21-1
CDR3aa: CASSKVWASGGADTQYF
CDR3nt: TGTGCCAGCAGCAAAGTATGGGCTAGCGGGGGGGCAGATACGCAGTATTTT

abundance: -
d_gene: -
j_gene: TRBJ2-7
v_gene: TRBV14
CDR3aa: CASSQAGPEQYF
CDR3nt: TGTGCCAGCAGCCAAGCGGGTCCCGAGCAGTACTTC

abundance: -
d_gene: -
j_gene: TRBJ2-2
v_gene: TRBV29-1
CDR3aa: CSVETQAYGELFF
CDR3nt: TGCAGCGTTGAAACCCAGGCGTACGGGGAGCTGTTTTTT

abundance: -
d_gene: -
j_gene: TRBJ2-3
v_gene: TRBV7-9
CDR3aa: CASSNGWAGTPTDTQYF
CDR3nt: TGTGCCAGCAGCAACGGGTGGGCAGGGACTCCCACAGATACGCAGTATTTT

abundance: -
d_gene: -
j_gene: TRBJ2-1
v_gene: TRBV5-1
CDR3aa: CASSPDSDFSYNEQFF
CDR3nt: TGCGCCAGCAGCCCCGATTCAGACTTCTCCTACAATGAGCAGTTCTTC

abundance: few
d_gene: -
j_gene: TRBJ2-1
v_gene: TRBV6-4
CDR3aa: CASSSTGFNEQFF
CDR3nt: TGTGCCAGCAGTTCGACTGGATTCAATGAGCAGTTCTTC

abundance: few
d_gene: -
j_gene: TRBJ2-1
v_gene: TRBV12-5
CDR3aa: CASGPSSSYNEQFF
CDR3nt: TGTGCTAGTGGTCCTTCGAGCTCCTACAATGAGCAGTTCTTC

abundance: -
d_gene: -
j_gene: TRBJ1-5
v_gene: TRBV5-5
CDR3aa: CASSLHLGQGPDQPQHF
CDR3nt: TGTGCCAGCAGCTTGCATCTAGGACAAGGACCCGATCAGCCCCAGCATTTT

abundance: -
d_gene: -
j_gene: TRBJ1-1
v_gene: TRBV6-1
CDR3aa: CASSELYGEAFF
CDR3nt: TGTGCCAGCAGTGAACTATATGGTGAAGCTTTCTTT

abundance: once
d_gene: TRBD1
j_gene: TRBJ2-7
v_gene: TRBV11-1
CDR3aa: CASSLAGTGTYEQYF
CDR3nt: TGTGCCAGCAGCTTAGCCGGGACAGGAACCTACGAGCAGTACTTC

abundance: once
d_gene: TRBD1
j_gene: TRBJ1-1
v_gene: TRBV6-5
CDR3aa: CASRSDRVVFF
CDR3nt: TGTGCCAGCAGGTCCGACAGGGTCGTTTTCTTT

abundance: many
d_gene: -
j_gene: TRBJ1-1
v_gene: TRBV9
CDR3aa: CASSVSRNTEAFF
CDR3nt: TGTGCCAGCAGCGTCTCGAGGAACACTGAAGCTTTCTTT

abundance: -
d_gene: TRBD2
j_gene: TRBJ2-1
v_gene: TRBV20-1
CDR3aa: CSASFFSGLVSNEQFF
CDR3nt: TGCAGTGCTAGTTTCTTCTCGGGACTAGTTAGCAATGAGCAGTTCTTC

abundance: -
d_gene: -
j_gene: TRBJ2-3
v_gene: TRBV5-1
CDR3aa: CASSFRDTDTQYF
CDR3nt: TGCGCCAGCAGCTTCCGGGACACAGATACGCAGTATTTT

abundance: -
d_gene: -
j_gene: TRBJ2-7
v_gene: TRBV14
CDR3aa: CASSQDFARSKAEVSIEQYF
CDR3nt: TGTGCCAGCAGCCAAGATTTTGCCAGGTCCAAGGCCGAAGTATCCATTGAGCAGTACTTC

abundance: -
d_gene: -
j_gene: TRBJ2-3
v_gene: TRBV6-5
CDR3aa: CASSVVGGGDTQYF
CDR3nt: TGTGCCAGCAGCGTGGTGGGGGGAGGCGATACGCAGTATTTT

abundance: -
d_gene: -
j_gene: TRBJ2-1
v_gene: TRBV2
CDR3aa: CAGTTYNEQFF
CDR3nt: TGTGCCGGCACTACCTACAATGAGCAGTTCTTC

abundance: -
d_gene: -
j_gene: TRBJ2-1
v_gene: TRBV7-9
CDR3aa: CASSLGQGGKFF
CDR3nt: TGTGCCAGCAGCCTCGGACAGGGAGGGAAGTTCTTC

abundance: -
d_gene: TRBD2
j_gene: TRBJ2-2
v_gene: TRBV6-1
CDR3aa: CASSEGKGTSRAGELFF
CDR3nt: TGTGCCAGCAGTGAAGGCAAAGGGACTAGCCGGGCCGGGGAGCTGTTTTTT

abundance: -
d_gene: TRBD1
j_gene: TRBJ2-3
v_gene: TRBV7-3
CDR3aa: CASSWDRVSTDTQYF
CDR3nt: TGTGCCAGCAGCTGGGACAGGGTTTCGACAGATACGCAGTATTTT

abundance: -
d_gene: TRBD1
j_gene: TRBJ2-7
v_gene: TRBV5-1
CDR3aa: CASGDRGAPYEQYF
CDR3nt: TGCGCCAGCGGGGACAGGGGGGCTCCCTACGAGCAGTACTTC

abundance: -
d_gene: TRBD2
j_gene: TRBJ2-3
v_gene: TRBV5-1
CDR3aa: CASSFGAGSTDTQYF
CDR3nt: TGCGCCAGCAGCTTCGGAGCGGGGAGCACAGATACGCAGTATTTT

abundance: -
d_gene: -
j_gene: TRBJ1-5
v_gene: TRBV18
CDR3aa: CASSRDREGQPQHF
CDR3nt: TGTGCCAGCTCTCGAGACAGAGAAGGTCAGCCCCAGCATTTT